These 27 T cell receptor beta chains originate from one sample sequenced in a study of Graves' ophthalmopathy and Graves' hyperthyroidism. Amplified material comprised TCR beta CDR3 regions derived from RNA transcripts. After a first-round RT-PCR with HTBI primers, a second-round multiplex PCR was run. In TCRdb, the multiplex PCR reads were re-called with MiXCR into one record per CDR3 protein. Of over a million distinct CDR3 sequences listed, roughly 35% were seen once; the top ten hold 11%. Input material: peripheral blood or thyroid tissue (not recorded which). The receptors were gathered from an adult man with Graves' hyperthyroidism.

This clonotype was seen many times. V gene TRBV7-9 combines with J gene TRBJ1-1; D call uncertain. Germline CDR1 reads SEHNR; CDR2 reads FQNEAQ (reference sequence). The CDR3 extends over 13 amino acids. Trimming took off 5 bases at V and 4 bases at J, with 11 bases between the two ends. The CDR3 DNA reads as TGTGCCAGCAGCCGTCGTGAGGGCACTGAAGCTTTCTTT. Translating it yields CASSRREGTEAFF.

This clonotype was detected many times. The rearrangement links TRBV20-1 to TRBJ1-5; a possible D gene is TRBD1 (5 bases). Trimming took off 7 bases at V and 2 bases at J, with 18 bases between the two ends. The germline gives CDR1 DFQATT, CDR2 SNEGSKA (reference sequence). The CDR3 totals 15 residues. In DNA, the CDR3 is TGCAGTGGACGACGGGGCGAGGTTGGCAATCAGCCCCAGCATTTT. Protein: CSGRRGEVGNQPQHF.

The chain combines TRBV20-1 with TRBJ1-4; D unclear. Deletions cut 3 bases from V and 3 bases from J, with 14 bases between. The CDR3 is 15 residues long. CDR1 and CDR2 (germline): DFQATT, SNEGSKA (reference sequence). As DNA, the CDR3 is TGCAGTGCTAGCGACGCTGTTCTGGCTAATGAAAAACTGTTTTTT. Translated: CSASDAVLANEKLFF.

Many counts were recorded for this clonotype. The chain uses TRBV7-6 and TRBJ2-6, with D unresolved. V lost 2 bases and J lost 0, with 5 bases in between. The CDR3 is 15 residues long. Germline CDR1 SGHVS, CDR2 FNYEAQ. The CDR3 spells CASSLRPSGANVLTF. CDR3 coding DNA: TGTGCCAGCAGCTTACGACCCTCTGGGGCCAACGTCCTGACTTTC.

This clonotype was seen more than once but under ten times. The rearrangement uses TRBV6-1 and TRBJ1-1; D ambiguous. Germline V lookup: CDR1 MNHNS, CDR2 SASEGT. Trimming took 6 bases from V and 0 from J, leaving 14 bases between them. The CDR3 spans 15 residues. CDR3 residues: CASRSSRALNTEAFF. In nucleotides, the CDR3 is TGTGCCAGCAGAAGCTCCCGGGCCTTGAACACTGAAGCTTTCTTT.

This chain joins TRBV5-6 and TRBJ2-5; possible D gene TRBD2, 5 bases. Germline CDR1 SGHDT, CDR2 YYEEEE. Trimming pared 1 base from V and 7 bases from J, leaving 14 bases between. This CDR3 is built from 14 residues. DNA of the CDR3: TGTGCCAGCAGCTTGATCGATCAGGAGGCGACCCAGTACTTC. Translating gives CASSLIDQEATQYF.

The J gene is TRBJ1-2, the V gene TRBV9; no firm D call. The CDR3 totals 15 residues. The V gene's germline CDR1 is SGDLS and CDR2 YYNGEE. Trimming took off 0 bases at V and 4 bases at J, with 13 bases between the two ends. The CDR3 DNA reads as TGTGCCAGCAGCGTAGCTCTCGACACTCCCTATGGCTACACCTTC. It encodes CASSVALDTPYGYTF. The full variable domain, its missing parts supplied by reference TRBV9 and TRBJ1-2, is DSGVTQTPKHLITATGQRVTLRCSPRSGDLSVYWYQQSLDQGLQFLIQYYNGEERAKGNILERFSAQQFPDLHSELNLSSLELGDSALYFCASSVALDTPYGYTFGSGTRLTVV.

On this clonotype: Given a much more abundant clone one base away, this may be a read error. The V gene is TRBV10-3, the J gene TRBJ2-7; 11 nucleotides agree with TRBD2. This CDR3 contains 13 residues. Germline CDR1 is ENHRY and CDR2 is SYGVKD. The CDR3 reads CVSGGTSGYEQYF. As DNA, the CDR3 is TGTGTCAGCGGCGGGACTAGCGGATACGAGCAGTACTTC.

The chain joins TRBV15 to TRBJ1-6, with a weak D call TRBD1 (5 bases). Trimming took off 8 bases at V and 15 bases at J, with 8 bases between the two ends. Germline CDR1 LNHNV, CDR2 YYDKDF (reference sequence). This CDR3 is 9 amino acids long. The chain's CDR3 is CATAQGLHF. DNA of the CDR3: TGTGCCACCGCGCAGGGCCTCCACTTT.

This clonotype was counted once. V gene TRBV13 combines with J gene TRBJ1-6; tentatively, D is TRBD1 (5 bases). Per germline, CDR1 PRHDT and CDR2 FYEKMQ (reference sequence). V shed 5 bases and J shed 16 bases, with 21 bases lying between them. This CDR3 spans 14 amino acids. The CDR3 region has the DNA TGTGCCAGCAGCAACTACGGAGGGGAAGAGACACTCCACTTT. Its protein is CASSNYGGEETLHF.

The V and J genes are TRBV4-3 and TRBJ2-7; D remains unclear. The CDR3 is 15 amino acids. CDR1 is LGHNA, CDR2 YSLEER, per germline. Trimming removed 0 bases from V and 6 bases from J, with 15 bases in between. CDR3 in DNA: TGCGCCAGCAGCCAAGATTTGGGCGTTTTGGGCGAGCAGTACTTC. Its protein is CASSQDLGVLGEQYF.

The chain uses TRBV5-6 and TRBJ2-5; D ambiguous. The length of the CDR3 is 13 residues. Trimming cost V 0 bases and J 3 bases, with 6 bases left between them. Per germline, CDR1 SGHDT and CDR2 YYEEEE. CDR3 amino acids: CASSLEPEETQYF. CDR3 nucleotides: TGTGCCAGCAGCTTGGAGCCAGAAGAGACCCAGTACTTC.

CDR3 in amino acids: CAISETQGYQEQYF. Written as DNA, the CDR3 is TGTGCCATCAGTGAGACCCAGGGATACCAAGAGCAGTACTTC. J is TRBJ2-7 and V is TRBV10-3; maybe TRBD1 (5 bases). CDR3 length: 14 residues. With 2 bases removed from V and 7 bases from J, the gap between germline ends came to 15 bases. The germline V gene has CDR1 ENHRY and CDR2 SYGVKD.

This clonotype was counted only a few times. V is TRBV27 and J is TRBJ1-5; 7 nucleotides align to TRBD1. V lost 10 bases and J lost 4; bases outside the gene matches: 10. The germline CDR1 and CDR2 sequences are MNHEY and SMNVEV (reference sequence). The CDR3 length is 14 residues. DNA of the CDR3: TGTGCCACCCGGCCGGGACAGCATAATCAGCCCCAGCATTTT. Residues: CATRPGQHNQPQHF.

In regard to this clonotype: This likely comes from a read error, as the CDR3 has no conserved phenylalanine or tryptophan at its end. The limits of the CDR3 on the DNA are not certain, so only TCRdb's listed CDR3 is given. The CDR3 here is CATSDPGQ. The chain has TRBV24-1 and TRBJ1-1; the table gives TRBD1 as D, unverified against the DNA. Ends included, the CDR3 has 8 residues. CDR1 KGHDR and CDR2 SFDVKD come from the germline V gene.

This clonotype showed up many times. V gene TRBV13 combines with J gene TRBJ1-6; tentative D call: TRBD1 (6 bases). CDR1 and CDR2 (germline): PRHDT, FYEKMQ (reference sequence). The V gene lost 5 bases and the J gene lost 14 bases, with 16 bases spanning the gap. CDR3 length: 13 amino acids. The CDR3 region is CASSPGHLSALHF. The CDR3 nucleotides are TGTGCCAGCAGCCCGGGACATCTTTCGGCCCTCCACTTT.

V and J are TRBV7-8 and TRBJ2-7; D call uncertain. Germline CDR1 and CDR2: SGHVS and FQNEAQ. This CDR3 is 11 amino acids long. The CDR3 sequence: CARGESYEQYF. The CDR3 DNA reads as TGTGCTAGAGGAGAGTCCTACGAGCAGTACTTC.

The chain recombines TRBV7-9 with TRBJ2-5; 7 bases line up with TRBD1. With V trimmed by 3 bases and J by 4 bases, 8 bases remained unmatched. Looked up from germline, CDR1 is SEHNR and CDR2 is FQNEAQ (reference sequence). The CDR3 totals 15 residues. The CDR3 coding sequence is TGTGCCAGCAGCTTCGCAGGGGGATCGGCAGAGACCCAGTACTTC. The encoded protein is CASSFAGGSAETQYF.

This clonotype has a handful of counts. One junction end disagrees with the germline gene, perhaps due to a read error. The chain uses TRBV7-8 and TRBJ2-7; D not resolved. The CDR3 spans 11 residues. Germline values: CDR1 SGHVS, CDR2 FQNEAQ. The CDR3 region is CASSPTSEQCF. In DNA form, the CDR3 reads TGTGCCAGCAGCCCGACAAGCGAGCAGTGCTTC.

This clonotype has a single count. The chain links TRBV7-9 to TRBJ2-6; the match to TRBD1 covers 7 bases. Germline trimming cut 5 bases from V and 15 bases from J; bases unmatched to any gene: 28. CDR1 is SEHNR, CDR2 FQNEAQ, per germline (reference sequence). This CDR3 is built from 19 residues. CDR3 protein: CASSMSQGPTLSGANTLTF. The CDR3 DNA sequence: TGTGCCAGCAGCATGTCACAGGGGCCCACCCTCTCTGGGGCCAACACCCTGACTTTC.

The chain links TRBV6-2 or TRBV6-3 to TRBJ2-5; D is perhaps TRBD1 or TRBD2 (5 bases each). Germline V lookup: CDR1 MNHEY, CDR2 SVGEGT. Trimming removed 6 bases from V and 5 bases from J, with 16 bases in between. CDR3 length: 14 residues. The CDR3 loop is CASRAERDVETQYF. The CDR3 region has the DNA TGTGCCAGCAGGGCCGAAAGGGACGTGGAGACCCAGTACTTC.

This clonotype showed up just a few times. The CDR3 here is CASSYSTGSLTYEQYF. CDR3 nucleotide sequence: TGTGCCAGCAGTTACTCGACAGGGAGCCTTACCTACGAGCAGTACTTC. The V and J genes are TRBV6-5 and TRBJ2-7, with 7 bases lining up with TRBD1. The trim removed 0 bases at V and 2 bases at J, leaving 7 bases unmatched. The CDR3 contains 16 residues. Germline V gene sequence: CDR1 MNHEY, CDR2 SVGAGI.

This clonotype has a handful of counts. The rearrangement uses TRBV5-6 and TRBJ1-5; 7 nucleotides agree with TRBD1. Germline trimming cut 3 bases from V and 7 bases from J; bases unmatched to any gene: 10. Germline V gives CDR1 SGHDT, CDR2 YYEEEE. The CDR3 runs 15 residues. For the CDR3, the DNA is TGTGCCAGCAGCTCAAACCAGGGGGAAGTGCAGCCCCAGCATTTT. It codes for CASSSNQGEVQPQHF.

The chain combines TRBV7-2 with TRBJ1-3; a weak D match, TRBD1 (5 bases). Germline CDR1 and CDR2: SGHTA and FQGNSA. This CDR3 is 18 amino acids long. V lost 5 bases to trimming and J lost 0 bases, with 20 bases between them. The CDR3 loop reads CASSTRTLGPVSGNTIYF. CDR3 bases: TGTGCCAGCAGCACTAGGACACTGGGCCCCGTCTCTGGAAACACCATATATTTT.

The rearrangement links TRBV6-1 to TRBJ1-1; no reliable D call. V was shortened by 6 bases and J by 5 bases, with 10 bases between the two germline ends. This CDR3 has 12 amino acids. The germline V gene encodes CDR1 MNHNS and CDR2 SASEGT. CDR3 nucleotide sequence: TGTGCCAGCAGAGACCTGATTACTGAAGCTTTCTTT. Translation: CASRDLITEAFF.

This clonotype was picked up a small number of times. The gene calls are TRBV7-9 and TRBJ2-7, with D possibly matching TRBD2 (5 bases). Germline values: CDR1 SEHNR, CDR2 FQNEAQ (reference sequence). V lost 2 bases to trimming and J lost 5 bases, with 13 bases between them. The CDR3 extends over 14 amino acids. CDR3 DNA sequence: TGTGCCAGCAGCTTACCCCCTGGGGAGAACGAGCAGTACTTC. Protein sequence: CASSLPPGENEQYF. Together with reference TRBV7-9 and TRBJ2-7, the CDR3 gives the full variable domain: DTGVSQNPRHKITKRGQNVTFRCDPISEHNRLYWYRQTLGQGPEFLTYFQNEAQLEKSRLLSDRFSAERPKGSFSTLEIQRTEQGDSAMYLCASSLPPGENEQYFGPGTRLTVT.

This clonotype has only a few counts. The chain recombines TRBV6-5 with TRBJ1-1; maybe TRBD1 (6 bases). The CDR3 extends over 14 amino acids. V lost 6 bases to trimming and J lost 8 bases, with 19 bases between them. Looked up from germline, CDR1 is MNHEY and CDR2 is SVGAGI. CDR3 amino acids: CASSRSGTQLEAFF. As DNA, the CDR3 is TGTGCCAGCAGCCGGTCCGGGACACAGCTCGAAGCTTTCTTT.